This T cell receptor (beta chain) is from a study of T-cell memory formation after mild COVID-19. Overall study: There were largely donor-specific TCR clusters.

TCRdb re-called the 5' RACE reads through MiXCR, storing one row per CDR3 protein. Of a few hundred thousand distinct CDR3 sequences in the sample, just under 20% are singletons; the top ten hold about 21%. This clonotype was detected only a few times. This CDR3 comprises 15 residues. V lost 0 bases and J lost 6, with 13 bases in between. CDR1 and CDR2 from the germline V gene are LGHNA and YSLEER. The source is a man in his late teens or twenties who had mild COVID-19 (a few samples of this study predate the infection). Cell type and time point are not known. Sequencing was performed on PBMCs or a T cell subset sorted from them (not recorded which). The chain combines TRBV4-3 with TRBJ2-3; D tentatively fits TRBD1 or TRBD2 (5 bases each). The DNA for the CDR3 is TGCGCCAGCAGCCAAGATACGGACGAGGGGGATACGCAGTATTTT. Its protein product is CASSQDTDEGDTQYF.